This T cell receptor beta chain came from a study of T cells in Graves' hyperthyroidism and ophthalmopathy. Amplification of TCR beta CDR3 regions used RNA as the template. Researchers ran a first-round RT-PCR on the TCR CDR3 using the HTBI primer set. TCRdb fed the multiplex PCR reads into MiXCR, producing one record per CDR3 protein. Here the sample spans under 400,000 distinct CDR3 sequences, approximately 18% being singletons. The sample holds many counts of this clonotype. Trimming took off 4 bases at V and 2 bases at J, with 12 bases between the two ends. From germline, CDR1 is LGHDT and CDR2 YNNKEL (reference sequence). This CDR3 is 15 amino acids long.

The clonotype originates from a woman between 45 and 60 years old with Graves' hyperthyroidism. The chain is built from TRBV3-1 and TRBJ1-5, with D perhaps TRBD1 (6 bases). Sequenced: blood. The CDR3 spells CASSPGTIGNQPQHF. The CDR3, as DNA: TGTGCCAGCAGCCCAGGGACAATCGGCAATCAGCCCCAGCATTTT.